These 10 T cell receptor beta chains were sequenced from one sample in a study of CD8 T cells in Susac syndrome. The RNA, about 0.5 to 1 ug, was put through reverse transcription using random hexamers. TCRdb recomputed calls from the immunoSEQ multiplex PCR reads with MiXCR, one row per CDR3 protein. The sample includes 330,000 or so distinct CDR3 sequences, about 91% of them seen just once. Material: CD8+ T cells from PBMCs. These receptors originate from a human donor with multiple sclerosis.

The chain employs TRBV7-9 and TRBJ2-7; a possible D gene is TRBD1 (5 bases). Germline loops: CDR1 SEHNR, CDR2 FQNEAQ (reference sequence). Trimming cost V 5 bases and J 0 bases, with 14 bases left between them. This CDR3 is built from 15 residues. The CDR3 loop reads CASSPVPQGSYEQYF. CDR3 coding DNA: TGTGCCAGCAGCCCAGTACCTCAGGGCTCCTACGAGCAGTACTTC.

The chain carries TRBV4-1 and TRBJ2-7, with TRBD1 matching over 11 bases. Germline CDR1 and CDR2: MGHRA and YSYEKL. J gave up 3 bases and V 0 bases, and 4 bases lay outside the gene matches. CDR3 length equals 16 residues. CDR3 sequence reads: CASSQEWGTGGYEQYF. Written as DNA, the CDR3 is TGCGCCAGCAGCCAAGAGTGGGGGACAGGGGGCTACGAGCAGTACTTC.

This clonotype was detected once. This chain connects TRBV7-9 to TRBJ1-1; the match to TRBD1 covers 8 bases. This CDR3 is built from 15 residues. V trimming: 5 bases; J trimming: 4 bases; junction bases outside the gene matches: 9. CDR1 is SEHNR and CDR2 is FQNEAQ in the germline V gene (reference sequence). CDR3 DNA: TGTGCCAGCAGCCGGACCGGACAGGGTCCCACTGAAGCTTTCTTT. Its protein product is CASSRTGQGPTEAFF.

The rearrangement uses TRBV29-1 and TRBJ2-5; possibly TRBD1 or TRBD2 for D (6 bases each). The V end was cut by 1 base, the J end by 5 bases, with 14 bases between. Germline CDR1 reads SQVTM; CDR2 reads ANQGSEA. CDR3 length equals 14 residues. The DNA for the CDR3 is TGCAGCGTTGAAGGAAGGGGGGATTATGAGACCCAGTACTTC. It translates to CSVEGRGDYETQYF. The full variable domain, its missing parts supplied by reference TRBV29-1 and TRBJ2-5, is SAVISQKPSRDICQRGTSLTIQCQVDSQVTMMFWYRQQPGQSLTLIATANQGSEATYESGFVIDKFPISRPNLTFSTLTVSNMSPEDSSIYLCSVEGRGDYETQYFGPGTRLLVL.

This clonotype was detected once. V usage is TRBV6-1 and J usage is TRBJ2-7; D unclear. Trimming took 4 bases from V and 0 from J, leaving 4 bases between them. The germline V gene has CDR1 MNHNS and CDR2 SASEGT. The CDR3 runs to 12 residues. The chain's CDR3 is CASSVYSYEQYF. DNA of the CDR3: TGTGCCAGCAGTGTCTACTCCTACGAGCAGTACTTC.

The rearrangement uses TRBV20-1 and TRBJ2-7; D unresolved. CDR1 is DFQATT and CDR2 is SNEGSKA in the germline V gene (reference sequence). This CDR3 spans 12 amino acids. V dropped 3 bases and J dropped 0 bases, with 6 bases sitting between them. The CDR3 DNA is TGCAGTGCTAGTCACGGCTCCTACGAGCAGTACTTC. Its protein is CSASHGSYEQYF.

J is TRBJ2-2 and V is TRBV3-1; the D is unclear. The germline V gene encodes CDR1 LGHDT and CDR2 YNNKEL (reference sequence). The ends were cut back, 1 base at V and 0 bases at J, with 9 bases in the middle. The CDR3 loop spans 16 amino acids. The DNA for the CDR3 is TGTGCCAGCAGCCAAGTAGCAGAGCCGAACACCGGGGAGCTGTTTTTT. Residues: CASSQVAEPNTGELFF.

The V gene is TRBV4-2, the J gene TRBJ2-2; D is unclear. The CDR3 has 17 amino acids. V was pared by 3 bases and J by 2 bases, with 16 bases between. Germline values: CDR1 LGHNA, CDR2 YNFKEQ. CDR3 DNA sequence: TGTGCCAGCAGCCACCTCCCCGGGCTCACCAACACCGGGGAGCTGTTTTTT. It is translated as CASSHLPGLTNTGELFF.

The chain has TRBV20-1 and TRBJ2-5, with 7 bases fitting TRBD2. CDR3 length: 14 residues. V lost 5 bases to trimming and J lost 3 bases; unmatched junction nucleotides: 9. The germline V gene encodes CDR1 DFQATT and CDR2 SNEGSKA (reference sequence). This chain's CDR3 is CSAGRDYLEETQYF. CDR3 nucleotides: TGCAGTGCTGGAAGGGACTATCTAGAAGAGACCCAGTACTTC.

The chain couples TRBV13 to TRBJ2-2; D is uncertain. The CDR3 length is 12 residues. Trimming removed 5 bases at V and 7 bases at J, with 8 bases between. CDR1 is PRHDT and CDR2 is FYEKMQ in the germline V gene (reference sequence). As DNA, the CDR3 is TGTGCCAGCAGCCCGGAGATCGGGGAGCTGTTTTTT. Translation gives CASSPEIGELFF.